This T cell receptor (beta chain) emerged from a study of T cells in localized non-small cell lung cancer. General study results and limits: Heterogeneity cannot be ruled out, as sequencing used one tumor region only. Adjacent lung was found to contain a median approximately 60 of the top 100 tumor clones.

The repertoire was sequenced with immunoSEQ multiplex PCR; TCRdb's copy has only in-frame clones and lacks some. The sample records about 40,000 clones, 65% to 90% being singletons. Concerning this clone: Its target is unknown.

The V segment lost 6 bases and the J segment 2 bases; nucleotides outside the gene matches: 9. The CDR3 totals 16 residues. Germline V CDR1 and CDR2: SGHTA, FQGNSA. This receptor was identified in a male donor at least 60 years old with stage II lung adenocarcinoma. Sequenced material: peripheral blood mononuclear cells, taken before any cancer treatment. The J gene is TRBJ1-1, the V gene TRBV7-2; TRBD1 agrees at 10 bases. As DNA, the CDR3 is TGTGCCAGCAGTCCCGACAGGGGGCTGGGAAACACTGAAGCTTTCTTT. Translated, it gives CASSPDRGLGNTEAFF.